A single sample is the source of the 24 T cell receptor beta chains below, sequenced in a study of blood T cell repertoires in COVID-19. Clones were sequenced by immunoSEQ multiplex PCR, and TCRdb holds only the in-frame ones, with some missing. This sample has hundreds of thousands of clones; approximately 84% occur once, and the top ten carry around 16%. The specimen sequenced was PBMCs or T cells enriched from blood (not recorded which). The receptors shown here come from a young man who had recovered from COVID-19.

This chain connects TRBV28 to TRBJ1-2; no clear D. This CDR3 has 13 residues. Looked up from germline, CDR1 is MDHEN and CDR2 is SYDVKM. V lost 2 bases to trimming and J lost 2 bases, with 6 bases between them. CDR3 protein: CASSLGGNYGYTF. CDR3 nucleotides: TGTGCCAGCAGTTTAGGAGGGAACTATGGCTACACCTTC.

The genes are TRBV29-1 and TRBJ1-1; 10 bases agree with TRBD1. CDR1 is SQVTM, CDR2 ANQGSEA, per germline. With 2 bases clipped from V and 3 bases from J, the junction kept 3 bases outside the gene matches. This CDR3 contains 14 residues. The CDR3 spells CSVEPGQGYTEAFF. CDR3 nucleotides: TGCAGCGTTGAACCGGGACAGGGGTACACTGAAGCTTTCTTT.

The CDR3 sequence is CASSESGTGLSTDTQYF. CDR3 nucleotide sequence: TGCGCCAGCAGTGAGTCGGGGACAGGGCTTAGCACAGATACGCAGTATTTT. The chain employs TRBV10-1 and TRBJ2-3, with 9 bases fitting TRBD1. After removal of 0 bases from V and 0 bases from J, the junction contained 4 bases not matched to a gene. The CDR3 consists of 17 residues. From germline, CDR1 is WNHNN and CDR2 SYGVQD (reference sequence).

The chain has TRBV29-1 and TRBJ1-1; D is possibly TRBD1 (6 bases). The V gene's germline CDR1 is SQVTM and CDR2 ANQGSEA. V gave up 1 base and J gave up 11 bases, with 20 bases separating them. The CDR3 spans 14 residues. Here the CDR3 DNA reads TGCAGCGTTGAAGCCTTACCAGGGGTGTGGGAGGCTTTCTTT. Its protein product is CSVEALPGVWEAFF.

This chain joins TRBV6-5 and TRBJ1-5, with TRBD1 identical over 7 bases. The CDR3 totals 15 residues. The V segment lost 6 bases and the J segment 2 bases; nucleotides outside the gene matches: 7. CDR1 is MNHEY, CDR2 SVGAGI, per germline. The CDR3 bases are TGTGCCAGCAGAACGACAGGGTCTGGCAATCAGCCCCAGCATTTT. Its protein is CASRTTGSGNQPQHF.

The V call is TRBV29-1, the J call TRBJ1-1; tentative D call: TRBD1 (6 bases). V was cut by 6 bases and J by 0 bases, with 11 bases left in between. The CDR3 sequence is 13 residues long. The germline V gene has CDR1 SQVTM and CDR2 ANQGSEA. The CDR3 loop is CSVEGHLNTEAFF. The DNA of the CDR3 is TGCAGCGTAGAGGGACACCTGAACACTGAAGCTTTCTTT. Complete variable domain (other parts from reference TRBV29-1 and TRBJ1-1): SAVISQKPSRDICQRGTSLTIQCQVDSQVTMMFWYRQQPGQSLTLIATANQGSEATYESGFVIDKFPISRPNLTFSTLTVSNMSPEDSSIYLCSVEGHLNTEAFFGQGTRLTVV.

The rearrangement links TRBV20-1 to TRBJ1-1; D might be TRBD1 (6 bases). V was pared by 3 bases and J by 4 bases, with 15 bases between. CDR1 and CDR2 (germline): DFQATT, SNEGSKA (reference sequence). The CDR3 spans 14 residues. As DNA, the CDR3 is TGCAGTGCTAGTGTGAGACAGGCTCTCACTGAAGCTTTCTTT. It is translated as CSASVRQALTEAFF.

The chain carries TRBV5-1 and TRBJ2-1, with 8 bases matching TRBD2. The CDR3 loop spans 14 amino acids. Per the germline V gene, CDR1 is SGHRS and CDR2 is YFSETQ. V dropped 2 bases and J dropped 8; count of bases not matched to a gene: 6. In DNA form, the CDR3 reads TGCGCCAGCAGCTTAGCGGGAGTAGGGGATGAGCAGTTCTTC. As protein: CASSLAGVGDEQFF.

The genes are TRBV3-1 (or the pseudogene TRBV3-2) and TRBJ2-7; TRBD2 matches 9 bases. The CDR3 is made up of 15 amino acids. Trimming cost V 5 bases and J 0 bases; bases outside gene matches: 5. The germline gives CDR1 LGHDT, CDR2 YNNKEL (reference sequence). CDR3 nucleotides: TGTGCCAGCAGCGATAGCGGGAGCTACTCCTACGAGCAGTACTTC. Amino acid sequence: CASSDSGSYSYEQYF.

This clone is a singleton in its sample. The V call is TRBV29-1, the J call TRBJ2-1; 10 nucleotides agree with TRBD2. The CDR3 is 13 residues long. V lost 2 bases and J lost 6; bases outside the gene matches: 1. CDR1 SQVTM and CDR2 ANQGSEA come from the germline V gene. CDR3 nucleotide sequence: TGCAGCGTTGAACGGACTAGCGGCAATGAGCAGTTCTTC. Translated: CSVERTSGNEQFF.

In this sample, this clone turned up once. J is TRBJ2-2 and V is TRBV28; perhaps TRBD2 as D (5 bases). CDR3 length: 16 residues. Trimming took 6 bases from V and 0 from J, leaving 14 bases between them. CDR1 is MDHEN, CDR2 SYDVKM, per germline. As DNA, the CDR3 is TGTGCCAGCAGCCCAGAGACCGGGACGAACACCGGGGAGCTGTTTTTT. Translated, it gives CASSPETGTNTGELFF.

The J gene is TRBJ1-3, the V gene TRBV10-1; 8 bases fit TRBD1. The CDR3 extends over 15 amino acids. V was pared by 4 bases and J by 5 bases, with 7 bases of the junction left unmatched. Germline V CDR1 and CDR2: WNHNN, SYGVQD (reference sequence). CDR3 sequence: CASSGTGPGRNTIYF. The CDR3 nucleotides are TGCGCCAGCAGTGGGACAGGGCCCGGGAGAAACACCATATATTTT.

V is TRBV2 and J is TRBJ1-1; no clear D gene. Germline CDR1 reads SNHLY; CDR2 reads FYNNEI. V was cut by 3 bases and J by 5 bases, with 13 bases left in between. The CDR3 covers 14 residues. The CDR3 loop is CASSEYRAGTEAFF. Here the CDR3 DNA reads TGTGCCAGCAGTGAGTACCGCGCGGGTACTGAAGCTTTCTTT.

The chain has TRBV6-5 and TRBJ2-7, with TRBD2 matching over 12 bases. The CDR3 sequence is 16 residues long. With 0 bases clipped from V and 6 bases from J, the junction kept 6 bases outside the gene matches. Germline V gene lookup returns CDR1 MNHEY and CDR2 SVGAGI. The CDR3 nucleotides read TGTGCCAGCAGTTACTCTGGACTAGCGGGGTTAGCCGAGCAGTACTTC. Translation gives CASSYSGLAGLAEQYF.

J is TRBJ2-1 and V is TRBV4-2; D uncertain. Germline CDR1 is LGHNA and CDR2 is YNFKEQ. Trimming took off 1 base at V and 9 bases at J, with 4 bases between the two ends. The CDR3 has 11 amino acids. The CDR3 DNA reads as TGTGCCAGCAGCCAAGGGGCTGAGCAGTTCTTC. This sequence encodes CASSQGAEQFF.

A single count supports this clone. The chain combines TRBV5-1 with TRBJ2-5; no reliable D call. V was shortened by 1 base and J by 3 bases, with 13 bases between the two germline ends. CDR3 length equals 15 residues. Per germline, CDR1 SGHRS and CDR2 YFSETQ. CDR3 sequence reads: CASSLWLTEKETQYF. In DNA form, the CDR3 reads TGCGCCAGCAGCTTGTGGTTAACGGAGAAAGAGACCCAGTACTTC.

CDR3 bases: TGTGCCAGCAGCAAGGACAGATACAATGAGCAGTTCTTC. Protein sequence: CASSKDRYNEQFF. This rearrangement joins TRBV3-1 (or the pseudogene TRBV3-2) to TRBJ2-1, with D possibly matching TRBD1 (6 bases). Germline loops: CDR1 LGHDT, CDR2 YNNKEL (reference sequence). This CDR3 spans 13 amino acids. V was trimmed by 5 bases and J by 4 bases, leaving 9 bases between them.

V gene TRBV5-4 combines with J gene TRBJ2-2, with 10 bases lining up with TRBD1. Germline V gene lookup returns CDR1 SGHNT and CDR2 YYREEE (reference sequence). With V trimmed by 4 bases and J by 4 bases, 10 bases remained unmatched. The CDR3 loop spans 17 amino acids. The CDR3, as DNA: TGTGCCAGCAGCCGGGGTTCCGGGACAGGGGTCACCGGGGAGCTGTTTTTT. Translation: CASSRGSGTGVTGELFF.

The chain recombines TRBV9 with TRBJ2-1; 11 bases are a match to TRBD2. The CDR3 loop spans 15 amino acids. CDR1 is SGDLS, CDR2 YYNGEE, per germline. Trimming cost V 4 bases and J 4 bases; bases outside gene matches: 4. CDR3 amino acids: CASSLASGGYNEQFF. CDR3 nucleotides: TGTGCCAGCAGCCTCGCTAGCGGGGGGTACAATGAGCAGTTCTTC. The whole variable domain, filled in from reference TRBV9 and TRBJ2-1, reads DSGVTQTPKHLITATGQRVTLRCSPRSGDLSVYWYQQSLDQGLQFLIQYYNGEERAKGNILERFSAQQFPDLHSELNLSSLELGDSALYFCASSLASGGYNEQFFGPGTRLTVL.

The V and J genes are TRBV9 and TRBJ2-5; TRBD2 matches 8 bases. Per the germline V gene, CDR1 is SGDLS and CDR2 is YYNGEE. The CDR3 sequence is 14 residues long. V shed 3 bases, J shed 2 bases, and the junction held 3 bases outside the gene matches. The CDR3: CASSGPGGQETQYF. In nucleotides, the CDR3 is TGTGCCAGCAGCGGGCCGGGAGGGCAAGAGACCCAGTACTTC.

This chain joins TRBV7-9 and TRBJ1-2, with D possibly TRBD1 on 5 matching bases. Trimming shortened V by 5 bases and J by 8 bases, and 15 bases separated the two germline ends. The length of the CDR3 is 13 residues. CDR1 SEHNR and CDR2 FQNEAQ come from the germline V gene (reference sequence). This CDR3 is CASSGDRGRGYTF. CDR3 in DNA: TGTGCCAGCAGCGGGGACCGTGGGAGGGGCTACACCTTC.

The rearrangement links TRBV9 to TRBJ2-1; D gene unclear. Between the trimmed V and J ends, which lost 0 bases and 0 bases, there was a span of 10 bases. The CDR3 has 16 residues. The germline gives CDR1 SGDLS, CDR2 YYNGEE. This CDR3 reads CASSVVGERSYNEQFF. Here the CDR3 DNA reads TGTGCCAGCAGCGTAGTTGGCGAGCGCTCCTACAATGAGCAGTTCTTC.

V and J are TRBV6-4 and TRBJ2-3, with TRBD2 matching 8 bases. The germline CDR1 and CDR2 sequences are MRHNA and SNTAGT. The CDR3 extends over 15 amino acids. V was clipped by 8 bases and J by 4 bases; unmatched bases: 11. CDR3 protein: CASSRRGGEPDTQYF. The CDR3 region has the DNA TGTGCCAGCTCCAGACGGGGGGGAGAGCCAGATACGCAGTATTTT.

The genes are TRBV28 and TRBJ2-4, with a tentative D call TRBD2 (5 bases). V lost 1 base and J 1 base, leaving 11 bases between the germline ends. CDR1 MDHEN and CDR2 SYDVKM come from the germline V gene. This CDR3 contains 16 residues. As DNA, the CDR3 is TGTGCCAGCAGTTTATTTCCGGGAACGGCCAAAAACATTCAGTACTTC. This translates into CASSLFPGTAKNIQYF.